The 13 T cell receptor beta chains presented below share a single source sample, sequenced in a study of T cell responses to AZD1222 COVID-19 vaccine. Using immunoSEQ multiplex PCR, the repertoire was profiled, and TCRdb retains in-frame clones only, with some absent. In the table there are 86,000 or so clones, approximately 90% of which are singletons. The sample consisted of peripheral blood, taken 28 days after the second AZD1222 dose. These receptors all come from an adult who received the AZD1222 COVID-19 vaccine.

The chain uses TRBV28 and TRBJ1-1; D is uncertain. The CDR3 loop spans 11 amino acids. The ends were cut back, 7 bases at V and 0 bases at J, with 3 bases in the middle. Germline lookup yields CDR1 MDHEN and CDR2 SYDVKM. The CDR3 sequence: CASTLNTEAFF. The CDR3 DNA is TGTGCCAGCACACTGAACACTGAAGCTTTCTTT.

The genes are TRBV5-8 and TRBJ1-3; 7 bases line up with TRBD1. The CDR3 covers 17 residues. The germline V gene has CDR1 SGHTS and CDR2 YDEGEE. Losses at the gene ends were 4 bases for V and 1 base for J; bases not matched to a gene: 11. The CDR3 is CASSIRTGGRSGNTIYF. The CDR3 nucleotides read TGTGCCAGCAGCATCCGGACAGGAGGGCGATCTGGAAACACCATATATTTT.

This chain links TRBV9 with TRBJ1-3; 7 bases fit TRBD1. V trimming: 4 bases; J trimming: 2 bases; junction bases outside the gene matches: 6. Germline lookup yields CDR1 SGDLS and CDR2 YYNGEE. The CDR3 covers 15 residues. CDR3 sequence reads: CASSPDRVTGNTIYF. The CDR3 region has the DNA TGTGCCAGCAGCCCCGACAGGGTGACTGGAAACACCATATATTTT. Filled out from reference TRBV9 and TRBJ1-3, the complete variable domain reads DSGVTQTPKHLITATGQRVTLRCSPRSGDLSVYWYQQSLDQGLQFLIQYYNGEERAKGNILERFSAQQFPDLHSELNLSSLELGDSALYFCASSPDRVTGNTIYFGEGSWLTVV.

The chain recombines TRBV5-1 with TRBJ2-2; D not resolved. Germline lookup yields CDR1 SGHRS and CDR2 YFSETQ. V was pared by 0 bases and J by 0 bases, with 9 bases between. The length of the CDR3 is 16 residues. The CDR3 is CASSLDPRANTGELFF. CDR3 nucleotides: TGCGCCAGCAGCTTGGATCCGAGAGCGAACACCGGGGAGCTGTTTTTT.

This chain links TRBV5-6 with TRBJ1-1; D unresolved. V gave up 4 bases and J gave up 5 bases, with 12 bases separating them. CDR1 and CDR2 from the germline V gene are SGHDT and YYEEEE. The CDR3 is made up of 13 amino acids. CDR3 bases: TGTGCCAGCAGCCTCCCCGACGGAACTGAAGCTTTCTTT. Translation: CASSLPDGTEAFF.

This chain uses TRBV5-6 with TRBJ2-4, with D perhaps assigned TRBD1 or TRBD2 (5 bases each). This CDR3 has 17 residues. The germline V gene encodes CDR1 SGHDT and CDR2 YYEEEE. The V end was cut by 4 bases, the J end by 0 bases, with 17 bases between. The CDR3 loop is CASSKGRGFLAKNIQYF. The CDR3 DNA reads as TGTGCCAGCAGCAAGGGGAGAGGATTCTTAGCCAAAAACATTCAGTACTTC.

This CDR3 is CASSVGDRGSTGGYTF. CDR3 DNA sequence: TGTGCCAGCAGCGTAGGAGACAGGGGCTCGACGGGGGGCTACACCTTC. The rearrangement joins TRBV9 to TRBJ1-2, with 8 bases aligning to TRBD1. The germline gives CDR1 SGDLS, CDR2 YYNGEE. J lost 8 bases, V lost 0 bases, and 12 bases had no gene match. The CDR3 contains 16 residues.

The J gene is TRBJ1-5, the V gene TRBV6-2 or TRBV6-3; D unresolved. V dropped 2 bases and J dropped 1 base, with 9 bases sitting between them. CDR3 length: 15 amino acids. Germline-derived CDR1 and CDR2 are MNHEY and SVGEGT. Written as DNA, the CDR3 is TGTGCCAGCAGTTACGAGAGGGAGAGCAATCAGCCCCAGCATTTT. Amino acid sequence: CASSYERESNQPQHF.

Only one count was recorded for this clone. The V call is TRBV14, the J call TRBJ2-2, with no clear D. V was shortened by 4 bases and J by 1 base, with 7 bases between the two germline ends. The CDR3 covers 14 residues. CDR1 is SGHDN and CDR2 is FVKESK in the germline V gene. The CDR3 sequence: CASSLVVNTGELFF. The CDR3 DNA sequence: TGTGCCAGCAGCCTAGTGGTGAACACCGGGGAGCTGTTTTTT.

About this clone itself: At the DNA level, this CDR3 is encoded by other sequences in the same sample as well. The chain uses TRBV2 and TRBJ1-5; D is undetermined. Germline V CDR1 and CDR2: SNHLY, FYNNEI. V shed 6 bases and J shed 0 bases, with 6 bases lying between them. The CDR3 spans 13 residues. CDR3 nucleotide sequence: TGTGCCAGCAGACGGGATAGCAATCAGCCCCAGCATTTT. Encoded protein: CASRRDSNQPQHF.

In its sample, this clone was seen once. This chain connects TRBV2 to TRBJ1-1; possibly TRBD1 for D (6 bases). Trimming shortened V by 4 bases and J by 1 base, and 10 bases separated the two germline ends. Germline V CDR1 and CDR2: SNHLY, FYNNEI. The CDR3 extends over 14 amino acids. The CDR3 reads CASSAGGANTEAFF. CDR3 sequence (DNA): TGTGCCAGCAGTGCGGGGGGGGCGAACACTGAAGCTTTCTTT.

The CDR3 loop is CASSQVYEQYF. The DNA for the CDR3 is TGTGCCAGCAGCCAAGTTTACGAGCAGTACTTC. This rearrangement joins TRBV3-1 (or the pseudogene TRBV3-2) to TRBJ2-7; D is unclear. CDR1 LGHDT and CDR2 YNNKEL come from the germline V gene (reference sequence). CDR3 length: 11 residues. The ends were cut back, 1 base at V and 4 bases at J, with 2 bases in the middle.

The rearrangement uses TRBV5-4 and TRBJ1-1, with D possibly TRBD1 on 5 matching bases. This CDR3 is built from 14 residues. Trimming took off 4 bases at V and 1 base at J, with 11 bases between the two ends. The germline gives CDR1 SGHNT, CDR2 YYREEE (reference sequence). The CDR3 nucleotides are TGTGCCAGCAGCGCGGGACGGTCGAACACTGAAGCTTTCTTT. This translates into CASSAGRSNTEAFF.